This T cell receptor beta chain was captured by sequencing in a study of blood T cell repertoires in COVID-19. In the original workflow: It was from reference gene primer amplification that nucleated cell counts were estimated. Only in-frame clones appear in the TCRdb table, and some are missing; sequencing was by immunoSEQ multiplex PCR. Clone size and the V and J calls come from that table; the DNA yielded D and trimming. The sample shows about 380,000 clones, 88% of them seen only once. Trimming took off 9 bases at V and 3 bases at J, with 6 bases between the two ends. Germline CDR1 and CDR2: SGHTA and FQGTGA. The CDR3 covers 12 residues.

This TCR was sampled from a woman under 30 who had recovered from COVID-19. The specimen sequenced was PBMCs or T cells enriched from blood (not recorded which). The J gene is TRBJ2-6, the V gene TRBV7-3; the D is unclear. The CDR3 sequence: CASTGGANVLTF. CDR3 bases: TGTGCCAGTACGGGTGGGGCCAACGTCCTGACTTTC.